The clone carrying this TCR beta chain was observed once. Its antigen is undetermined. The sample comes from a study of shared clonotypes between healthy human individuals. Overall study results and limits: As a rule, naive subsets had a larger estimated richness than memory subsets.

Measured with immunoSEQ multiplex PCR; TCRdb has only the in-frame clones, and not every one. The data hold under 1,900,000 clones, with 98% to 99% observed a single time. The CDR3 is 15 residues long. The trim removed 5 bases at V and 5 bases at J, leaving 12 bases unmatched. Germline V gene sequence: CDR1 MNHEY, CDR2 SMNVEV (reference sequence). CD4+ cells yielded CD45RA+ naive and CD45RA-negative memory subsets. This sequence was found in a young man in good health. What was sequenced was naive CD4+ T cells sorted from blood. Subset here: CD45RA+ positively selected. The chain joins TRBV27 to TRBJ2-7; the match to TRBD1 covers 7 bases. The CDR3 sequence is CASSLRDSRSDEQYF. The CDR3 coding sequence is TGTGCCAGCAGTCTCCGGGACAGCCGTTCAGACGAGCAGTACTTC.